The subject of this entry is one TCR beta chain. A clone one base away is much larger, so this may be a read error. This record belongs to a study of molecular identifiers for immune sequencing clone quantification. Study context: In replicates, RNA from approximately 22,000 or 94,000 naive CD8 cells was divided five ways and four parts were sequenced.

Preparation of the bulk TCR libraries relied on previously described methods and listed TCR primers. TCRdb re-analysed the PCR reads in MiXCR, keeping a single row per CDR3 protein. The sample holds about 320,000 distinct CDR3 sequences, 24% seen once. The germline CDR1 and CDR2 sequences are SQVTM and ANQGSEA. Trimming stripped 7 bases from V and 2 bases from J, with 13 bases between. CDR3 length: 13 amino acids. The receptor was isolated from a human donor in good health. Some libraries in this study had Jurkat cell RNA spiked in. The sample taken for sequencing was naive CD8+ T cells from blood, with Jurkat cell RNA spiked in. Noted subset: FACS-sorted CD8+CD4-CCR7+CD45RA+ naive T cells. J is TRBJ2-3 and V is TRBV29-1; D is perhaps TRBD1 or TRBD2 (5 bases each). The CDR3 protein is CSARDGLTDTQYF. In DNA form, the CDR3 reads TGCAGCGCACGGGACGGCCTCACAGATACGCAGTATTTT.